This T cell receptor (beta chain) was observed in a study of CD8 T cells in Susac syndrome. Turning to the study itself: Active disease was present in six of the sequenced Susac syndrome patients, and remission in roughly 8. Study-wide points: Susac-specific public clones were found in both the total CD8+ and the CD8+ TEMRA repertoires, with some 16 in the former and five in the latter.

Germline CDR1 MDHEN, CDR2 SYDVKM. Trimming removed 6 bases at V and 9 bases at J, with 18 bases between. This CDR3 has 14 residues. RNA in amounts of about 0.5 to 1 ug was reverse transcribed with random hexamers. TCRdb passed the immunoSEQ multiplex PCR reads through MiXCR, listing each CDR3 protein once. The sample contains about 1,400 distinct CDR3 sequences, approximately 70% of which appear only once. Only a few counts were recorded for this clonotype. No antigen is known for it. The memory subsets for TEMRA sorting were identified by staining for CD27 and CD45RA. This TCR came from a human donor with Susac syndrome. The sequenced material came from CD8+ TEMRA cells from PBMCs. The subset: FACS-sorted terminally differentiated effector memory CD8+ T cells re-expressing CD45RA (CD8+ TEMRA). The V and J genes are TRBV28 and TRBJ1-5; tentatively, D is TRBD1 (5 bases). CDR3 protein: CASRSLDTPRPQHF. The CDR3 region has the DNA TGTGCCAGCAGATCTCTGGACACGCCGAGGCCCCAGCATTTT. The full variable domain, its missing parts supplied by reference TRBV28 and TRBJ1-5, is DVKVTQSSRYLVKRTGEKVFLECVQDMDHENMFWYRQDPGLGLRLIYFSYDVKMKEKGDIPEGYSVSREKKERFSLILESASTNQTSMYLCASRSLDTPRPQHFGDGTRLSIL.